This entry is about one T cell receptor beta chain. Clones were sequenced by immunoSEQ multiplex PCR, and TCRdb holds only the in-frame ones, with some missing. This table has some 80,000 clones, 94% appearing once. The V and J ends lost 4 bases and 9 bases respectively, with 13 bases between them. Germline loops: CDR1 SGHTA, CDR2 FQGTGA. This CDR3 region has 13 residues. The sample belongs to a study of T cell changes during pregnancy in multiple sclerosis. Here the sequenced sample was CD4+ T cells from peripheral blood mononuclear cells, taken after pregnancy. J is TRBJ2-1 and V is TRBV7-3; tentative D call: TRBD1 (5 bases). The TCR sequence derives from a female donor with multiple sclerosis, enrolled in a pregnancy study. CDR3 in amino acids: CASSSFRTGEQFF. DNA of the CDR3: TGTGCCAGCAGCTCCTTCCGAACAGGTGAGCAGTTCTTC.